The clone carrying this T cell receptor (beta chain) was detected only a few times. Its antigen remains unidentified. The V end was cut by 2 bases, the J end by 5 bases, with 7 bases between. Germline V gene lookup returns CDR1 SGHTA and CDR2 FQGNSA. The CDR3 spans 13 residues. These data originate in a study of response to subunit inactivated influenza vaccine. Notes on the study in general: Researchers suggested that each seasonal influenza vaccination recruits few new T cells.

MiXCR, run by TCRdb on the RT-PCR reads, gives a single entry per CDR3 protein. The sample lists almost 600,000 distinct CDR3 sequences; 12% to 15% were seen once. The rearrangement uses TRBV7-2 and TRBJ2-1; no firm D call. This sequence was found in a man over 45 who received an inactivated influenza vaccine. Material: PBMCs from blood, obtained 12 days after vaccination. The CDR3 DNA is TGTGCCAGCAGCTTACAGGTCCACAATGAGCAGTTCTTC. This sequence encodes CASSLQVHNEQFF.